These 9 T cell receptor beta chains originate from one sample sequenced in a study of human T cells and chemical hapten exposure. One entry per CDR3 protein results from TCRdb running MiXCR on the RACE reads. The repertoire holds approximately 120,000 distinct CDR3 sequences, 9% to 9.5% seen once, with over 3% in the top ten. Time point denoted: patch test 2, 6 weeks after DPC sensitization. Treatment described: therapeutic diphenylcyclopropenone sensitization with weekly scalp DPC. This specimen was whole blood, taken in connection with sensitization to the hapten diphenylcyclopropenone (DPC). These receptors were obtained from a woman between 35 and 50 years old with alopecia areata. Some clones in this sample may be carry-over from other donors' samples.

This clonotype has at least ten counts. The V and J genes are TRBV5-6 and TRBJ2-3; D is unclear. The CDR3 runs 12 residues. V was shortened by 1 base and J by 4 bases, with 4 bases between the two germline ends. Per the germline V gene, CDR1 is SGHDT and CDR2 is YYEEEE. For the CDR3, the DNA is TGTGCCAGCAGCTTGCTCTCAGATACGCAGTATTTT. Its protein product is CASSLLSDTQYF.

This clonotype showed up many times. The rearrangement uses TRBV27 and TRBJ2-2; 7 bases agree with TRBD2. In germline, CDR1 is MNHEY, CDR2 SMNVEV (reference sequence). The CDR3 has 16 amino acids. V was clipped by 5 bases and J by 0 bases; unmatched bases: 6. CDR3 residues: CASSPRLASNTGELFF. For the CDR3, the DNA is TGTGCCAGCAGTCCCCGACTAGCTTCGAACACCGGGGAGCTGTTTTTT.

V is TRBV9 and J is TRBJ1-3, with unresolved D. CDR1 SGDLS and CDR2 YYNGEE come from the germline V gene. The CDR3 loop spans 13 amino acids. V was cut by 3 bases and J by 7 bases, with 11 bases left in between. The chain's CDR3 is CASSGIGRNTIYF. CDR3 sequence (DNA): TGTGCCAGCAGCGGAATAGGTCGGAACACCATATATTTT.

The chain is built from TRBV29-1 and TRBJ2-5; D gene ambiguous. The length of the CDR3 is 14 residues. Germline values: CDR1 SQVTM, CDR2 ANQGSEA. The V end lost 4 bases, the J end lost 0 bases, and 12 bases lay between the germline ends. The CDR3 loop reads CSVAGNQYQETQYF. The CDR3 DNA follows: TGCAGCGTTGCTGGTAACCAGTACCAAGAGACCCAGTACTTC.

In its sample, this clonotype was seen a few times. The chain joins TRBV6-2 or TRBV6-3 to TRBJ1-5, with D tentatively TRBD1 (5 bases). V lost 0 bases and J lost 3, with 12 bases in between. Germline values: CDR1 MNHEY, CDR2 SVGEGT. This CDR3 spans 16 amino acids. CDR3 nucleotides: TGTGCCAGCAGTTACTCAAGTTTTGGGGCCAATCAGCCCCAGCATTTT. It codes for CASSYSSFGANQPQHF.

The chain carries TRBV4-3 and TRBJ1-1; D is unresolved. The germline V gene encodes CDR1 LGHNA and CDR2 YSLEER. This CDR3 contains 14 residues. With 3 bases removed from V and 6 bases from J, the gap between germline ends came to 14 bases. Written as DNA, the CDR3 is TGCGCCAGCAGCCAGAGGTCGGGGTCCGCTGAAGCTTTCTTT. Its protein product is CASSQRSGSAEAFF.

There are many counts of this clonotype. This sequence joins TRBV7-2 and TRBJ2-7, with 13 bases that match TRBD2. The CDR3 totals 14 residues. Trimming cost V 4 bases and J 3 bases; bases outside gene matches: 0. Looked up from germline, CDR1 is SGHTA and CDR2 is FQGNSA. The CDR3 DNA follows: TGTGCCAGCAGCTGGACTAGCGGGGGCTACGAGCAGTACTTC. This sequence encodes CASSWTSGGYEQYF.

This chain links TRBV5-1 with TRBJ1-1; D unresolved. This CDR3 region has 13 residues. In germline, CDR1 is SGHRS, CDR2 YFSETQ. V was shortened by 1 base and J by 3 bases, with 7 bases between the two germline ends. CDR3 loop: CASSLRTDTEAFF. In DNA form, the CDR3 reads TGCGCCAGCAGCTTGCGAACCGACACTGAAGCTTTCTTT.

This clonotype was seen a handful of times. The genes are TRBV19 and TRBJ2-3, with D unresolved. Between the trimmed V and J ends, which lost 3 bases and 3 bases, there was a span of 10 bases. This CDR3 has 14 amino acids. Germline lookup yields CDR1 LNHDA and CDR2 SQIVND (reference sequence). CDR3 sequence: CASSINPLTDTQYF. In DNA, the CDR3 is TGTGCCAGTAGTATCAACCCTCTAACAGATACGCAGTATTTT.